This T cell receptor beta chain was obtained from a study of OX40 agonist ivuxolimab in advanced cancers. Study-level findings and limits: Average numbers of expanded clones were greater in CD8+ T cells than in CD4+.

Autoimmune disease history or systemic immunosuppression excluded patients. Only in-frame clones appear in the TCRdb table, and some are missing; sequencing was by immunoSEQ multiplex PCR. This table has tens of thousands of clones, approximately 89% appearing once. As to this clone: Its antigen remains unknown.

This CDR3 comprises 15 residues. The rearrangement links TRBV21-1 to TRBJ1-5; TRBD1 is the table's D call, not checked against the DNA. TRBV21-1 is recorded as a pseudogene. The receptor's source is an adult with an advanced solid tumor such as melanoma, head and neck, liver or kidney cancer. The specimen was CD4+ or CD8+ T cells sorted from blood, collected in a trial of the OX40 agonist ivuxolimab. CDR3 protein: CASSRGGQGTQPQHF. Written as DNA, the CDR3 is TGTGCCAGCAGCCGTGGAGGACAGGGTACTCAGCCCCAGCATTTT.